This TCR beta chain was identified during a study of T cell changes during pregnancy in multiple sclerosis. TCRdb keeps only in-frame clones here, not all; method: immunoSEQ multiplex PCR. The sample has about 66,000 clones; 90% are singletons. This CDR3 has 13 amino acids. Looked up from germline, CDR1 is LNHDA and CDR2 is SQIVND (reference sequence). J was trimmed by 6 bases and V by 5 bases; bases with no gene match: 2. This clonotype was obtained from a female donor with multiple sclerosis, enrolled in a pregnancy study. Sequencing was performed on peripheral blood, taken in the third trimester of pregnancy. The chain recombines TRBV19 with TRBJ1-5; 9 bases fit TRBD1. The CDR3 reads CASSWDRAQPQHF. Here the CDR3 DNA reads TGTGCCAGTAGTTGGGACAGGGCTCAGCCCCAGCATTTT.